This T cell receptor beta chain was retrieved from a study of blood T cell repertoires in COVID-19. Overall study: Sources were T cells, B-cell-depleted T cells, or PBMCs; the material itself was cDNA or gDNA.

In the authors' methods: Counts of nucleated cells, estimated from reference gene primer amplification, were obtained. Here immunoSEQ multiplex PCR was the method, and the copy in TCRdb shows in-frame clones only, minus some. V, J and clone size derive from that table, while D and trimming were established from the DNA sequence. Here the sample spans roughly 73,000 clones, around 87% being singletons. Germline V gene data show CDR1 as MDHEN and CDR2 as SYDVKM. With 5 bases clipped from V and 1 base from J, the junction kept 9 bases outside the gene matches. The length of the CDR3 is 16 residues. What was sequenced was peripheral blood. This rearrangement joins TRBV28 to TRBJ2-5; 8 bases fit TRBD1. The sequence was obtained from a woman older than 75 with active or convalescent COVID-19. This chain's CDR3 is CASSLGQGRIQETQYF. The CDR3, as DNA: TGTGCCAGCAGTCTAGGACAGGGAAGAATCCAAGAGACCCAGTACTTC.